A selection of T cell receptor beta chains follows, all from one sample in a study of T cell responses to AZD1222 COVID-19 vaccine. TCRdb keeps only in-frame clones here, not all; method: immunoSEQ multiplex PCR. The table has around 120,000 clones, roughly 89% seen once; the top ten hold less than 4.5%. The sequencing used peripheral blood, collected on day 0 of AZD1222 vaccination. The receptors stem from an adult in good health. Each CDR3 is given with its conserved first and last residue. D genes are given only for firm matches. Clone size appears in some rows only: once, few, many, or a class for an expanded clone.

cdr3_aa cdr3_nt clone_size v_call d_call j_call
CASSLAQLHTGELFF TGTGCCAGCAGCTTGGCCCAGCTTCACACCGGGGAGCTGTTTTTT - TRBV5-6 - TRBJ2-2
CASSVATYTGELFF TGCGCCAGCAGCGTCGCAACCTACACCGGGGAGCTGTTTTTT - TRBV5-1 - TRBJ2-2
CATSGPPARYGYTF TGTGCCACCAGTGGCCCCCCAGCCAGATATGGCTACACCTTC - TRBV24-1 - TRBJ1-2
CASSIGGGVYEQYF TGTGCCAGTAGTATAGGAGGAGGGGTCTACGAGCAGTACTTC - TRBV19 - TRBJ2-7
CASSLGAGLAGGGTQYF TGTGCCAGCAGCCTCGGCGCGGGACTAGCGGGGGGAGGTACGCAGTATTTT - TRBV7-8 TRBD2 TRBJ2-3
CASSPGTGTEAFF TGTGCCAGCAGCCCTGGGACAGGTACTGAAGCTTTCTTT - TRBV5-4 TRBD1 TRBJ1-1
CAWSYAGTARRDTQYF TGTGCCTGGAGTTACGCCGGGACAGCCCGTCGGGATACGCAGTATTTT - TRBV30 TRBD1 TRBJ2-3
CASSQRVGGSSPLHF TGTGCCAGCAGCCAAAGAGTTGGGGGGAGCTCACCCCTCCACTTT few TRBV3-1/TRBV3-2 - TRBJ1-6
CASHSTDTQYF TGTGCCAGCCATAGTACAGATACGCAGTATTTT - TRBV28 - TRBJ2-3
CASSRRAGVTYNEQFF TGTGCCAGCAGCCGGAGAGCGGGCGTCACCTACAATGAGCAGTTCTTC once TRBV5-5 - TRBJ2-1
CASSSPGTSGGRTQYF TGTGCCAGCAGTTCCCCCGGGACTAGCGGGGGGCGGACCCAGTACTTC - TRBV28 TRBD2 TRBJ2-5
CASSLEHSGSYNEQFF TGTGCCAGCAGCCTGGAGCACTCGGGGTCCTACAATGAGCAGTTCTTC once TRBV4-2 - TRBJ2-1
CATSNDVGALQPQHF TGTGCCACCAGCAATGACGTGGGGGCTCTTCAGCCCCAGCATTTT - TRBV15 - TRBJ1-5
CASSLFYEQYF TGTGCCAGCAGCTTATTTTACGAGCAGTACTTC - TRBV7-2 - TRBJ2-7
CASSIWGGLAGGHNEQFF TGTGCCAGTAGTATTTGGGGCGGACTAGCGGGAGGACACAATGAGCAGTTCTTC - TRBV19 TRBD2 TRBJ2-1
CASSDGDREGYGYTF TGTGCCAGCAGTGACGGGGACAGGGAAGGCTATGGCTACACCTTC few TRBV6-4 TRBD1 TRBJ1-2
CASSRSQETQYF TGTGCCAGTAGTAGATCTCAAGAGACCCAGTACTTC once TRBV19 - TRBJ2-5
CASSQDWGRLKRNTIYF TGTGCCAGCAGCCAAGATTGGGGCCGGCTTAAGAGAAACACCATATATTTT - TRBV3-1/TRBV3-2 - TRBJ1-3
CASSLDGINEQFF TGTGCCAGCAGCTTAGACGGCATCAATGAGCAGTTCTTC once TRBV7-9 - TRBJ2-1
CASSPLTGWCNQPQHF TGTGCCAGCAGTCCCCTCACAGGGTGGTGCAATCAGCCCCAGCATTTT few TRBV6-4 - TRBJ1-5
CASSQRTGEGSGANVLTF TGTGCCAGCAGCCAACGGACAGGTGAGGGCTCTGGGGCCAACGTCCTGACTTTC - TRBV3-1/TRBV3-2 TRBD1 TRBJ2-6
CAISAQGSYGYTF TGTGCCATCAGTGCGCAGGGTTCCTATGGCTACACCTTC - TRBV10-3 - TRBJ1-2
CASSPDGLAGTSYEQYF TGTGCCAGCAGCCCGGATGGGCTAGCGGGAACTAGCTACGAGCAGTACTTC - TRBV4-2 TRBD2 TRBJ2-7
CASSLFGKSSYNEQFF TGTGCCAGCAGCTTATTCGGCAAAAGCTCCTACAATGAGCAGTTCTTC - TRBV11-2 - TRBJ2-1
CASSAGTGIQPQHF TGCGCCAGCAGCGCCGGGACAGGAATTCAGCCCCAGCATTTT few TRBV10-2 TRBD1 TRBJ1-5
CASSRSGTQSYEQYF TGTGCCAGCAGCCGATCCGGGACTCAATCCTACGAGCAGTACTTC - TRBV7-9 - TRBJ2-7
CASSLGGGPQETQYF TGTGCCAGCAGCTTAGGAGGGGGGCCACAAGAGACCCAGTACTTC - TRBV7-2 - TRBJ2-5
CASCLSEGTYEQYF TGTGCCAGCTGCCTTTCCGAGGGTACCTACGAGCAGTACTTC - TRBV6-5 - TRBJ2-7